This record covers a single T cell receptor (beta chain). What this receptor recognizes is not known. No base-level quality is on record; no much larger clone is a single base apart. This entry belongs to a study of T cells in pancreatic ductal adenocarcinoma (dated by TCRdb to 2015 to 2018). Background for the entire study: Seeking insight into the adaptive T-cell response that arises naturally, the researchers examined how many CD8+ T cells infiltrated tumors of resected pancreatic ductal adenocarcinoma, where they sat, and what features they had, alongside the same properties of suppressive cells. The investigation overall reported the following: No significant difference in T-cell clonality was found between tumor and blood, with mean clonality of about 0.1 in tumors and less than 0.075 in blood. Since most pancreatic cancer patients present with inoperable disease, the resected cohort was skewed toward the minority of patients who had early-stage disease. Comparisons of clonality between tumor and blood may be biased because tumors are enriched in CD45RO+ effector T cells rather than naive T cells, which biases the comparison toward lower diversity. Compared with tumor samples, blood samples had more total productive templates and about 8.1-fold more unique clonotypes.

The CDR3, cysteine through phenylalanine, is 16 amino acids long. The read is trimmed to its CDR3 DNA, 48 bases read in frame from base 1. After removal of 4 bases from V and 2 bases from J, the junction retains 12 bases not matched to a gene. Per the germline V gene, SGHDT is the CDR1 and YYEEEE is the CDR2. The immunoSEQ hsTCRB kit was used to amplify TCR beta CDR3 regions from genomic DNA. An Illumina HiSeq system was used to carry out high-throughput TRB CDR3 sequencing. As for how the authors treated the data: The immunoSEQ software was used to analyze sequencing reads, and nonproductive sequences containing premature stops or frame-shifts were removed. Clonality of the repertoire was calculated as one minus the Shannon entropy normalized by log2 of the number of unique productive sequences. TCRdb retrieved this table from immuneACCESS and kept in-frame rearrangements only. Not all clones are present; in checked studies, unresolved V genes account for under half, and no reason is known for the remainder. D and trimming come from the DNA, and the V and J calls and clone size come from that table. The sample table contains around 31,000 clones; only one count was recorded for roughly nine tenths of them. The ten biggest clones cover around 2.2% of the sample.

Selected pancreatic ductal adenocarcinoma patients had undergone surgery without neoadjuvant therapy. Peripheral blood was collected in heparin tubes, and PBMCs were isolated by histopaque density gradient and cryopreserved in roughly 9.5% DMSO. The DNeasy Blood and Tissue Kit, with Proteinase K and RNase treatment, was used to extract genomic DNA from more than five PBMC specimens and roughly 9 flash-frozen tumor specimens. The chain uses TRBV5-6 and TRBJ2-7; TRBD2 matches 7 bases in the middle. The TCR was taken from a human donor with pancreatic ductal adenocarcinoma. Sample: PBMCs. The DNA sequence is given as TGTGCCAGCAGCCGCCCTGGGACTACGACCCCCTACGAGCAGTACTTC. Protein translation: CASSRPGTTTPYEQYF.